The 3 T cell receptor beta chains below all came from one sample that was sequenced in a study of regulatory T cells in long-lasting Graves disease. With iRepertoire HTBI primers and Arm-PCR of CDR3 regions, TCR beta libraries were built. MiXCR, run by TCRdb on the multiplex PCR reads, gives a single entry per CDR3 protein. The profile shows around 250,000 distinct CDR3 sequences, under 20% of them singletons. Time point reported: newly diagnosed GD, antithyroid drugs for less than 3 months. After RNA was extracted from PBMCs, the TCR library was made from it. The sample also formed part of further work on T cells in Graves' hyperthyroidism and ophthalmopathy.

Sequences were derived from peripheral blood mononuclear cells (PBMCs), sampled at new diagnosis, from a patient treated with antithyroid drugs. These receptors all come from a woman aged 25 to 45 with Graves disease.

There are many counts of this clonotype. The chain joins TRBV7-2 to TRBJ2-3; 8 nucleotides agree with TRBD2. Losses at the gene ends were 2 bases for V and 1 base for J; bases not matched to a gene: 8. The CDR3 is 17 residues long. Germline V gives CDR1 SGHTA, CDR2 FQGNSA. The CDR3, as DNA: TGTGCCAGCAGCTTATTACTCACGCGGGGGGGCACAGATACGCAGTATTTT. It yields the protein CASSLLLTRGGTDTQYF.

The V call is TRBV27, the J call TRBJ1-5, with D possibly TRBD1 on 5 matching bases. V lost 4 bases to trimming and J lost 6 bases, with 13 bases between them. Germline values: CDR1 MNHEY, CDR2 SMNVEV (reference sequence). The CDR3 totals 14 residues. CDR3: CASSWQGRTQPQHF. DNA for the CDR3: TGTGCCAGCAGTTGGCAGGGTCGTACTCAGCCCCAGCATTTT.

This rearrangement joins TRBV20-1 to TRBJ1-4; a possible D gene is TRBD1 (5 bases). Germline CDR1 and CDR2: DFQATT and SNEGSKA (reference sequence). This CDR3 has 15 residues. V dropped 3 bases and J dropped 1 base, with 12 bases sitting between them. CDR3 loop: CSARIMGGTNEKLFF. In DNA form, the CDR3 reads TGCAGTGCTAGGATAATGGGGGGAACTAATGAAAAACTGTTTTTT.